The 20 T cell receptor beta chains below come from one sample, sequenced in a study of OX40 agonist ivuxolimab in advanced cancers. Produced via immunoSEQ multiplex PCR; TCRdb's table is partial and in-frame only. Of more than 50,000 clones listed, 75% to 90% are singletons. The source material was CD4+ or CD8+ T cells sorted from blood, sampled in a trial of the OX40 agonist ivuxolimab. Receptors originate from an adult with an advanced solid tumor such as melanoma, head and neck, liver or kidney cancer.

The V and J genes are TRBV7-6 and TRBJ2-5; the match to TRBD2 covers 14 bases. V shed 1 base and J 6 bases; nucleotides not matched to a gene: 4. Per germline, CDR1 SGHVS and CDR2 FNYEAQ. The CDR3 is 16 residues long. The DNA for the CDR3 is TGTGCCAGCAGCTTAGGAGGACTAGCGGGGGGACAGACCCAGTACTTC. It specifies CASSLGGLAGGQTQYF.

CDR3 residues: CASSFPGTGYTDTQYF. The CDR3 DNA reads TGTGCCAGCAGTTTCCCCGGGACAGGGTATACAGATACGCAGTATTTT. The chain combines TRBV28 with TRBJ2-3; 9 bases are shared with TRBD1. V lost 3 bases, J lost 3 bases, and 7 bases stayed unmatched. The germline V gene has CDR1 MDHEN and CDR2 SYDVKM. This CDR3 comprises 16 residues.

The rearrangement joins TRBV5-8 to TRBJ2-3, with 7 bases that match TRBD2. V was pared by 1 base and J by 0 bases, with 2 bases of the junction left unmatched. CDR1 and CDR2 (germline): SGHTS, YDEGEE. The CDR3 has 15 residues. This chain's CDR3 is CASSLRRGSTDTQYF. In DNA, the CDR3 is TGTGCCAGCAGCTTGAGGCGGGGGAGCACAGATACGCAGTATTTT.

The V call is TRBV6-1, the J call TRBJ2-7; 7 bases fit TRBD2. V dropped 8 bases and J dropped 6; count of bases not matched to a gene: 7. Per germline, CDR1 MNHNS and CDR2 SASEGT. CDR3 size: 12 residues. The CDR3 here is CASHGGFFEQYF. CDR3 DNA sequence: TGTGCCAGCCACGGGGGGTTCTTCGAGCAGTACTTC.

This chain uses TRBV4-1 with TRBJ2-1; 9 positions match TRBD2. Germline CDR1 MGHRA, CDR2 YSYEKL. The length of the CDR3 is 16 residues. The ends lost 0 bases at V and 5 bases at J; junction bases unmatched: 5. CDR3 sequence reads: CASSQESSGTHNEQFF. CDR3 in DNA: TGCGCCAGCAGCCAAGAGTCTAGCGGGACCCACAATGAGCAGTTCTTC.

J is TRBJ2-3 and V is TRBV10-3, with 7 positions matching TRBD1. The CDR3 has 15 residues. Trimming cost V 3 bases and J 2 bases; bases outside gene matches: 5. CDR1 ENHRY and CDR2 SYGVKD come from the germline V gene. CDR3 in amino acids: CAISDPGQITDTQYF. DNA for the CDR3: TGTGCCATCAGTGACCCGGGACAGATCACAGATACGCAGTATTTT.

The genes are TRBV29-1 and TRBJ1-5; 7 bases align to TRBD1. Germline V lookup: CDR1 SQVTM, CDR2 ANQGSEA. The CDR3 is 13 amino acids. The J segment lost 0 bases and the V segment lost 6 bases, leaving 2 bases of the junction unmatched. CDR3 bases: TGCAGCGTACAGGGGTATAGCAATCAGCCCCAGCATTTT. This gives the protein CSVQGYSNQPQHF.

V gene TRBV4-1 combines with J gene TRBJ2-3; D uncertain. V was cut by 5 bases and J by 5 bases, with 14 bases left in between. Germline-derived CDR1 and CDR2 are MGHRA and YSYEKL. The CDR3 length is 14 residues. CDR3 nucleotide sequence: TGCGCCAGCAGCTTTACAGAGTCGGGAGATACGCAGTATTTT. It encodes CASSFTESGDTQYF.

CDR3 in amino acids: CASSESAGGGKNIQYF. The CDR3 DNA sequence: TGTGCCAGCAGTGAGTCGGCAGGGGGAGGCAAAAACATTCAGTACTTC. The chain joins TRBV6-1 to TRBJ2-4, with a possible D match to TRBD1 (7 bases). Trimming took off 3 bases at V and 3 bases at J, with 15 bases between the two ends. The CDR3 runs to 16 residues. The germline V gene encodes CDR1 MNHNS and CDR2 SASEGT.

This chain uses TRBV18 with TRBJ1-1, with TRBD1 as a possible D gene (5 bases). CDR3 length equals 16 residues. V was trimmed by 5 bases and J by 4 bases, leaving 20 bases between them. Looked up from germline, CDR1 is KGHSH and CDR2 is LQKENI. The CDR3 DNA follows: TGTGCCAGCTCAGTTCCCGGGACGGCCGGGGCCACTGAAGCTTTCTTT. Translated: CASSVPGTAGATEAFF. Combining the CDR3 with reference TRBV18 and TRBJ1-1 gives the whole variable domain NAGVMQNPRHLVRRRGQEARLRCSPMKGHSHVYWYRQLPEEGLKFMVYLQKENIIDESGMPKERFSAEFPKEGPSILRIQQVVRGDSAAYFCASSVPGTAGATEAFFGQGTRLTVV.

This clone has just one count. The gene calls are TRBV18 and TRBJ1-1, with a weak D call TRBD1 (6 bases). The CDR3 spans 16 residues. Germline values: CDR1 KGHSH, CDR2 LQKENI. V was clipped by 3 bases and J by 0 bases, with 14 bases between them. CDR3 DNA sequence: TGTGCCAGCTCACCGGAAGCAGGGGAATTGAACACTGAAGCTTTCTTT. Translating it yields CASSPEAGELNTEAFF.

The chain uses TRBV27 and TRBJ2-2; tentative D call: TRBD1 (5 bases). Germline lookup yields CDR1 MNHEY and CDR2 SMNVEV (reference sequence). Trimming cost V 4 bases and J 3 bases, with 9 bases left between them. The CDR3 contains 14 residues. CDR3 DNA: TGTGCCAGCAGTTCAGGGTCTTACACCGGGGAGCTGTTTTTT. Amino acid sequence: CASSSGSYTGELFF.

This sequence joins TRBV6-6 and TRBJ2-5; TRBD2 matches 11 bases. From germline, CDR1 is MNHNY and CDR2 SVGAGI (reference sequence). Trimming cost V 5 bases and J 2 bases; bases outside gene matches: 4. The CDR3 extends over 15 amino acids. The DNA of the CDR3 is TGTGCCAGCAGTATAGCGGGAGGGCCTCAAGAGACCCAGTACTTC. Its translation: CASSIAGGPQETQYF.

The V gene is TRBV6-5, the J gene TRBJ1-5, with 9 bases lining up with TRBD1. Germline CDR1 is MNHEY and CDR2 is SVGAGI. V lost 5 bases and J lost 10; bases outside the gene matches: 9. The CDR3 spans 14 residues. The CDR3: CASSTDRGVGPQHF. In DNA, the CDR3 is TGTGCCAGCAGTACGGACAGGGGAGTAGGACCCCAGCATTTT.

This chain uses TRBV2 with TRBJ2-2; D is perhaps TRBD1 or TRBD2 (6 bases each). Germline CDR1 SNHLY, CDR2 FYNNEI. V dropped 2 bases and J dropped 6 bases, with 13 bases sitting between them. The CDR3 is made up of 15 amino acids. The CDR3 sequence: CASSESSRGAGELFF. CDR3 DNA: TGTGCCAGCAGTGAAAGCTCAAGGGGGGCCGGGGAGCTGTTTTTT.

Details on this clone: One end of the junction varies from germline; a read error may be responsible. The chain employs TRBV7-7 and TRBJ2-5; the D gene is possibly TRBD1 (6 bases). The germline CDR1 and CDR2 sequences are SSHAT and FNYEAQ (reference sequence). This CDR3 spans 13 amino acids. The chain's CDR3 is CASSPRRGETQYF. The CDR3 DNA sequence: TGTGCTAGCAGCCCCCGCAGGGGTGAGACCCAGTACTTC.

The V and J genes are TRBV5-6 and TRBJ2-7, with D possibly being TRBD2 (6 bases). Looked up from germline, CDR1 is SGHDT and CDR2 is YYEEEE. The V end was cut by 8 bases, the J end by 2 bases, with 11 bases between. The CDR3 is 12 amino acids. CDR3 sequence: CASSRGTYEQYF. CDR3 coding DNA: TGTGCCAGTAGCCGGGGGACCTACGAGCAGTACTTC.

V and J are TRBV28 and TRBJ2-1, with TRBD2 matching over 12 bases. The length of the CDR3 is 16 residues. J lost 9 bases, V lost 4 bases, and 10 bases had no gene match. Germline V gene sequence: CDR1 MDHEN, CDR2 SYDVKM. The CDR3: CASSSPGTSGRLEQFF. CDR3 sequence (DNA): TGTGCCAGCAGTTCTCCCGGTACTAGCGGGAGGCTTGAGCAGTTCTTC.

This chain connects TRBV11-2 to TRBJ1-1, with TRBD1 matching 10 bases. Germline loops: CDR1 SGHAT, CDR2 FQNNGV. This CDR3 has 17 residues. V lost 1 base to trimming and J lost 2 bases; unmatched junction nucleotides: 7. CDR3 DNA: TGTGCCAGCAGCTTAGGGTCGGGGACAGGGGCCAACACTGAAGCTTTCTTT. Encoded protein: CASSLGSGTGANTEAFF.

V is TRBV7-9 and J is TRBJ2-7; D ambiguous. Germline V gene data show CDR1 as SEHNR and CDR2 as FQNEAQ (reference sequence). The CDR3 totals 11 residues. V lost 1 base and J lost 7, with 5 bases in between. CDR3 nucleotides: TGTGCCAGCAGCTTAGGGGTTGAGCAGTACTTC. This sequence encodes CASSLGVEQYF.